The next 26 T cell receptor beta chains were all read from a single sample in a study of shared clonotypes between healthy human individuals. The data were produced by immunoSEQ multiplex PCR, yet TCRdb's version contains in-frame clones alone and is incomplete. The data show some 2,400,000 clones, with more than 90% seen just once and 0.13% held by the top ten. Sequenced: naive CD4+ T cells sorted from blood. Subset here: CD45RA+ positively selected. The source is a man aged 18 to 35 in good health.

The count of this clone is one. This sequence joins TRBV6-6 and TRBJ2-2; D remains unclear. The CDR3 runs 13 residues. V lost 5 bases, J lost 3 bases, and 7 bases lay in between. CDR1 is MNHNY and CDR2 is SVGAGI in the germline V gene (reference sequence). This chain's CDR3 is CASSQRDTGELFF. CDR3 nucleotide sequence: TGTGCCAGCAGTCAAAGGGACACCGGGGAGCTGTTTTTT.

The chain couples TRBV25-1 to TRBJ2-2; D gene unclear. CDR3 length: 15 amino acids. V was trimmed by 1 base and J by 1 base, leaving 7 bases between them. Germline V CDR1 and CDR2: MGHDK, SYGVNS. The CDR3, as DNA: TGTGCCAGCAGTGAATTGTCCGTGAACACCGGGGAGCTGTTTTTT. Translation gives CASSELSVNTGELFF.

This chain connects TRBV2 to TRBJ2-4; possibly TRBD1 or TRBD2 for D (6 bases each). CDR1 and CDR2 (germline): SNHLY, FYNNEI. Between the trimmed V and J ends, which lost 8 bases and 7 bases, there was a span of 18 bases. CDR3 length: 14 amino acids. The CDR3 bases are TGTGCCAGCGACCGAGGGGGGCTAGTTAACATTCAGTACTTC. Protein sequence: CASDRGGLVNIQYF.

The CDR3 loop is CASRKGASNQPQHF. CDR3 in DNA: TGTGCCAGCAGAAAGGGGGCTAGCAATCAGCCCCAGCATTTT. This chain uses TRBV6-5 with TRBJ1-5; 7 nucleotides match TRBD1. Trimming at V came to 6 bases and at J to 0 bases, leaving 2 bases not matched to a gene. The CDR3 is 14 residues long. Germline V gives CDR1 MNHEY, CDR2 SVGAGI.

The chain joins TRBV14 to TRBJ2-5; no firm D call. Germline V lookup: CDR1 SGHDN, CDR2 FVKESK. This CDR3 spans 13 amino acids. V shed 1 base and J shed 3 bases, with 6 bases lying between them. Written as DNA, the CDR3 is TGTGCCAGCAGCCAAGTGGGGAAAGAGACCCAGTACTTC. Protein: CASSQVGKETQYF.

The rearrangement links TRBV6-5 to TRBJ2-7; 10 nucleotides match TRBD1. Germline V CDR1 and CDR2: MNHEY, SVGAGI. After removal of 4 bases from V and 0 bases from J, the junction contained 3 bases not matched to a gene. The CDR3 has 15 residues. The CDR3 is CASSSWTGGSYEQYF. In nucleotides, the CDR3 is TGTGCCAGCAGTTCCTGGACAGGGGGCTCCTACGAGCAGTACTTC.

The chain has TRBV5-6 and TRBJ2-3; 10 nucleotides align to TRBD1. The CDR3 runs to 16 residues. The germline V gene encodes CDR1 SGHDT and CDR2 YYEEEE. V was pared by 0 bases and J by 6 bases, with 7 bases of the junction left unmatched. CDR3 protein: CASSLADRGRSDTQYF. The CDR3 nucleotides are TGTGCCAGCAGCTTGGCCGACAGGGGGCGATCGGATACGCAGTATTTT.

This clone showed up just once. V and J are TRBV10-3 and TRBJ2-5; D uncertain. The CDR3 totals 16 residues. Germline V gene data show CDR1 as ENHRY and CDR2 as SYGVKD. The ends were cut back, 7 bases at V and 5 bases at J, with 23 bases in the middle. In DNA form, the CDR3 reads TGTGCCATCAAGCGAGACCAGCACCCAAACCGGGAGACCCAGTACTTC. As protein: CAIKRDQHPNRETQYF.

The V and J genes are TRBV7-9 and TRBJ1-1; no definite D call. Germline V gene lookup returns CDR1 SEHNR and CDR2 FQNEAQ (reference sequence). V gave up 4 bases and J gave up 0 bases, with 9 bases separating them. The CDR3 loop spans 14 amino acids. The CDR3: CASSSADLNTEAFF. The CDR3, as DNA: TGTGCCAGCAGCTCAGCAGACCTGAACACTGAAGCTTTCTTT. The whole variable domain, remainder taken from reference TRBV7-9 and TRBJ1-1, is DTGVSQNPRHKITKRGQNVTFRCDPISEHNRLYWYRQTLGQGPEFLTYFQNEAQLEKSRLLSDRFSAERPKGSFSTLEIQRTEQGDSAMYLCASSSADLNTEAFFGQGTRLTVV.

The chain employs TRBV10-3 and TRBJ2-7, with D tentatively TRBD2 (5 bases). Trimming removed 6 bases at V and 2 bases at J, with 11 bases between. The CDR3 has 13 residues. Per germline, CDR1 ENHRY and CDR2 SYGVKD. CDR3 bases: TGTGCCATCAGCCTAGCCGAAACCTACGAGCAGTACTTC. As protein: CAISLAETYEQYF.

The chain carries TRBV6-6 and TRBJ2-2, with TRBD2 matching 7 bases. CDR3 length: 16 amino acids. Germline V gives CDR1 MNHNY, CDR2 SVGAGI (reference sequence). Trimming cost V 4 bases and J 0 bases; bases outside gene matches: 5. The CDR3 DNA is TGTGCCAGCAGTTCCGGACTAGGCACGAACACCGGGGAGCTGTTTTTT. Its translation: CASSSGLGTNTGELFF.

About this clone: The same CDR3 is also encoded by other DNA sequences in this sample. The rearrangement links TRBV18 to TRBJ1-6; D is ambiguous. This CDR3 is 14 amino acids long. Germline loops: CDR1 KGHSH, CDR2 LQKENI. The V end was cut by 3 bases, the J end by 0 bases, with 3 bases between. The CDR3 loop is CASSPSSYNSPLHF. For the CDR3, the DNA is TGTGCCAGCTCACCGAGCTCCTATAATTCACCCCTCCACTTT.

V gene TRBV19 combines with J gene TRBJ2-3, with 9 bases identical to TRBD2. Germline assignment: CDR1 LNHDA and CDR2 SQIVND (reference sequence). V shed 8 bases and J 0 bases; nucleotides not matched to a gene: 6. The CDR3 is 15 residues long. The CDR3 sequence: CASVPAGGSTDTQYF. CDR3 DNA sequence: TGTGCCAGTGTTCCCGCGGGAGGGAGCACAGATACGCAGTATTTT. The variable domain in full, with the rest retrieved from reference TRBV19 and TRBJ2-3, is DGGITQSPKYLFRKEGQNVTLSCEQNLNHDAMYWYRQDPGQGLRLIYYSQIVNDFQKGDIAEGYSVSREKKESFPLTVTSAQKNPTAFYLCASVPAGGSTDTQYFGPGTRLTVL.

Comments on this clone: Other DNA sequences in the sample encode the same CDR3. The gene calls are TRBV7-2 and TRBJ2-7, with D tentatively TRBD1 or TRBD2 (6 bases each). Germline lookup yields CDR1 SGHTA and CDR2 FQGNSA. Deletions cut 1 base from V and 2 bases from J, with 12 bases between. This CDR3 region has 15 residues. CDR3 coding DNA: TGTGCCAGCAGCTTAGGAGGACGGGGGCCCTACGAGCAGTACTTC. Protein product: CASSLGGRGPYEQYF.

The chain's CDR3 is CASSPAHEKLFF. In nucleotides, the CDR3 is TGTGCCAGCTCACCGGCCCATGAAAAACTGTTTTTT. V gene TRBV18 combines with J gene TRBJ1-4; D call uncertain. The CDR3 has 12 amino acids. Trimming cost V 3 bases and J 6 bases, with 5 bases left between them. Germline CDR1 reads KGHSH; CDR2 reads LQKENI.

V usage is TRBV5-4 and J usage is TRBJ2-1, with D possibly TRBD2 on 8 matching bases. CDR1 SGHNT and CDR2 YYREEE come from the germline V gene (reference sequence). V shed 6 bases and J shed 4 bases, with 17 bases lying between them. The CDR3 loop spans 15 amino acids. The CDR3 DNA reads as TGTGCCAGCACCGGGGGGGGACAGACTTACAATGAGCAGTTCTTC. It encodes CASTGGGQTYNEQFF.

CDR3 protein: CASSYSPGALMETQYF. The CDR3 DNA reads as TGTGCCAGCAGTTACTCTCCAGGGGCTCTGATGGAGACCCAGTACTTC. The rearrangement uses TRBV6-5 and TRBJ2-5; D might be TRBD1 (6 bases). V was clipped by 0 bases and J by 5 bases, with 16 bases between them. The length of the CDR3 is 16 residues. Germline CDR1 and CDR2: MNHEY and SVGAGI.

This chain uses TRBV2 with TRBJ2-2; D not resolved. The CDR3 contains 13 residues. With 8 bases removed from V and 5 bases from J, the gap between germline ends came to 12 bases. Germline V gene sequence: CDR1 SNHLY, CDR2 FYNNEI. In DNA, the CDR3 is TGTGCCAGCCTGGACCAATTTACCGGGGAGCTGTTTTTT. Its translation: CASLDQFTGELFF.

The chain links TRBV10-3 to TRBJ2-5, with 8 nucleotides matching TRBD1. The junction had 9 bases not matched to a gene; V was cut back by 5 bases and J by 4 bases. Germline V CDR1 and CDR2: ENHRY, SYGVKD. The length of the CDR3 is 15 residues. CDR3 nucleotide sequence: TGTGCCATCAGTTCCGACAGGGGAGATGCAGAGACCCAGTACTTC. It codes for CAISSDRGDAETQYF.

The J gene is TRBJ2-3, the V gene TRBV4-3; either TRBD1 or TRBD2 may fit D (6 bases each). Germline CDR1 is LGHNA and CDR2 is YSLEER. V lost 0 bases to trimming and J lost 5 bases, with 15 bases between them. CDR3 length: 16 amino acids. CDR3 nucleotide sequence: TGCGCCAGCAGCCAAGATATCGCCGGAGGGGGAGATACGCAGTATTTT. Its translation is CASSQDIAGGGDTQYF.

The chain couples TRBV6-5 to TRBJ2-2, with TRBD2 matching 13 bases. Germline V gene lookup returns CDR1 MNHEY and CDR2 SVGAGI. This CDR3 region has 16 residues. Trimming took 3 bases from V and 5 from J; bases not matched to a gene: 3. CDR3 coding DNA: TGTGCCAGCAGTTATTTACTAGCGGGAGGGACCGGGGAGCTGTTTTTT. This encodes CASSYLLAGGTGELFF.

The gene calls are TRBV11-2 and TRBJ2-7, with D maybe TRBD1 (5 bases). V was pared by 3 bases and J by 1 base, with 10 bases between. Germline lookup yields CDR1 SGHAT and CDR2 FQNNGV. There are 14 residues in the CDR3. The CDR3 sequence is CASSLRQLSYEQYF. The CDR3 DNA follows: TGTGCCAGCAGCTTGAGACAGCTGTCCTACGAGCAGTACTTC.

This rearrangement joins TRBV6-5 to TRBJ2-2, with 7 bases aligning to TRBD1. CDR1 and CDR2 (germline): MNHEY, SVGAGI. This CDR3 has 15 amino acids. The junction had 8 bases not matched to a gene; V was cut back by 6 bases and J by 4 bases. The CDR3 protein is CASRFRDRPTGELFF. CDR3 nucleotide sequence: TGTGCCAGCAGATTCCGGGACAGACCCACCGGGGAGCTGTTTTTT.

V usage is TRBV5-1 and J usage is TRBJ2-2; 7 bases align to TRBD2. Losses at the gene ends were 2 bases for V and 2 bases for J; bases not matched to a gene: 6. The CDR3 spans 16 residues. Germline V gives CDR1 SGHRS, CDR2 YFSETQ. Here the CDR3 DNA reads TGCGCCAGCAGCTTCGGGGCTAGCGGCAACACCGGGGAGCTGTTTTTT. Residues: CASSFGASGNTGELFF.

The rearrangement links TRBV5-1 to TRBJ2-1, with D perhaps matching TRBD2 (5 bases). The CDR3 length is 15 residues. Trimming took 1 base from V and 2 from J, leaving 10 bases between them. Germline loops: CDR1 SGHRS, CDR2 YFSETQ. This chain's CDR3 is CASSLRGMPYNEQFF. In nucleotides, the CDR3 is TGCGCCAGCAGCTTGAGAGGGATGCCCTACAATGAGCAGTTCTTC.

This chain connects TRBV30 to TRBJ2-1; D ambiguous. This CDR3 is built from 13 residues. Germline V gene data show CDR1 as GTSNPN and CDR2 as SVGIG (reference sequence). V was cut by 4 bases and J by 4 bases, with 11 bases left in between. CDR3 DNA: TGTGCCTGGAATAACGGCAGATACAATGAGCAGTTCTTC. As protein: CAWNNGRYNEQFF.